These T cell receptor beta chains were read from a single sample in a study of cytomegalovirus exposure and HLA in healthy donors. Sequenced by immunoSEQ multiplex PCR; TCRdb stores in-frame clones only, minus some. Its listing shows around 70,000 clones. Material: PBMCs. These receptors came from a young woman in good health and CMV-seronegative. Both conserved end residues are part of each CDR3. D genes are given only for firm matches.

>TRBV9|-|TRBJ2-6
TGTGCCAGCAGCATGCGTCCTGCTGGGGCCAACGTCCTGACTTTC
CASSMRPAGANVLTF
>TRBV19|-|TRBJ2-3
TGTGCCAGTACGGGGTCCACTAGTGACGGTACTATAGCTGGCACAGATACGCAGTATTTT
CASTGSTSDGTIAGTDTQYF
>TRBV7-9|-|TRBJ2-2
TGTGCCACTCGGACACGGAACACCGGGGAGCTGTTTTTT
CATRTRNTGELFF
>TRBV30|-|TRBJ1-1
TGTGCCTGGAGTGTATGGGCAGTTTTGAACACTGAAGCTTTCTTT
CAWSVWAVLNTEAFF
>TRBV7-3|-|TRBJ2-3
TGTGCCAGCAGCGATGGCGGAGGCTACTTATCAGATACGCAGTATTTT
CASSDGGGYLSDTQYF
>TRBV19|TRBD1|TRBJ2-2
TGTGCCAGTAGTATGGGACAGGAACCCGGGGAGCTGTTTTTT
CASSMGQEPGELFF
>TRBV6-5|-|TRBJ2-1
TGTGCCAGCAGGGAACTAGTCTCCTACAATGAGCAGTTCTTC
CASRELVSYNEQFF
>TRBV5-6|TRBD1|TRBJ2-5
TGTGCCAGCAGCTTGGCGGCAGGGGGTGAGACCCAGTACTTC
CASSLAAGGETQYF
>TRBV19|-|TRBJ1-1
TGTGCCAGCCATAGACAACGGGGAACTGAAGCTTTCTTT
CASHRQRGTEAFF
>TRBV5-1|TRBD1|TRBJ1-4
TGCGCCAGCAGCCAAACAGGGGGCGCGAGTGAAAAACTGTTTTTT
CASSQTGGASEKLFF
>TRBV27|-|TRBJ1-4
TGTGCCAGCAGTTTAATGGGCCAGACCAATGAAAAACTGTTTTTT
CASSLMGQTNEKLFF
>TRBV10-1|TRBD2|TRBJ2-3
TGCGCCAGCAGTGAGTCGGGACTAGCGGATACGCAGTATTTT
CASSESGLADTQYF
>TRBV30|-|TRBJ1-1
TGTGCCTGGAGCGGACGGGGGAACACTGAAGCTTTCTTT
CAWSGRGNTEAFF
>TRBV5-1|-|TRBJ1-5
TGCGCCAGCAGCTTGGGAGAGGGACAGCCCCAGCATTTT
CASSLGEGQPQHF
>TRBV7-9|TRBD2|TRBJ2-5
TGTGCCAGCAGCTTACTAGCGGGGGGTCGAGAGACCCAGTACTTC
CASSLLAGGRETQYF
>TRBV10-3|-|TRBJ2-7
TGTGCCATCAGTGAGGGGCAGCTCTCCTACGAGCAGTACTTC
CAISEGQLSYEQYF
>TRBV7-6|TRBD2|TRBJ2-7
TGTGCCAGCAGCCCCGGGACTAGCTCTATTCGGGGCGAGCAGTACTTC
CASSPGTSSIRGEQYF
>TRBV7-3|-|TRBJ1-1
TGTGCCAGCAGCTCGCGTACGGGCACTGAAGCTTTCTTT
CASSSRTGTEAFF